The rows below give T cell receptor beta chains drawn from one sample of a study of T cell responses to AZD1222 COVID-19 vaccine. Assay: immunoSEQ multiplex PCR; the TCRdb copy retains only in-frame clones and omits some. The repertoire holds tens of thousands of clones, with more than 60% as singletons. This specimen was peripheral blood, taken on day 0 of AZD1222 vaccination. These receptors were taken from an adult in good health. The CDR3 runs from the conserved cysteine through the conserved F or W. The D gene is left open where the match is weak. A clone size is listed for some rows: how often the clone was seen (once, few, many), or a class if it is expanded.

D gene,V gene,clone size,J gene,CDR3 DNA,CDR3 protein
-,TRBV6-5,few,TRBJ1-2,TGTGCCAGCAGTTACGACAGTCAATATGGCTACACCTTC,CASSYDSQYGYTF
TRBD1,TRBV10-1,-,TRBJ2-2,TGCGCCAGCAGAGGACAGGGATCCACCGGGGAGCTGTTTTTT,CASRGQGSTGELFF
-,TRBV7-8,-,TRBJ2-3,TGTGCCAGCAGCTTAGGGGGAGGAGCCACAGATACGCAGTATTTT,CASSLGGGATDTQYF
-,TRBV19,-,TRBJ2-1,TGTGCCAGTAGTATAGGACCGGGACTTGAGCAGTTCTTC,CASSIGPGLEQFF
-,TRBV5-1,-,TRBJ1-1,TGCGCCAGCAGCCAATCAGAGTTGAACACTGAAGCTTTCTTT,CASSQSELNTEAFF
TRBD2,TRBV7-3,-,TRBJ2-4,TGTGCCAGCAGCTTACGGGGGAGGGGCTCGTGGGGCAAAAACATTCAGTACTTC,CASSLRGRGSWGKNIQYF
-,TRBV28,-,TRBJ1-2,TGTGCCAGCAGTTTGAACCAAATAGGGAGGGGCTACACCTTC,CASSLNQIGRGYTF
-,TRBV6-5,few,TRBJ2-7,TGTGCCAGCAGTTACTCGAGGCTTGGGGACTACGAGCAGTACTTC,CASSYSRLGDYEQYF
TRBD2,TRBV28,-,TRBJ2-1,TGTGCCAGCGGGAGGGCGGGAGTATTCTACAATGAGCAGTTCTTC,CASGRAGVFYNEQFF
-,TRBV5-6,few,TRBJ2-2,TGTGCCAGCAGCCCCGTAGGTCCCGGGGAGCTGTTTTTT,CASSPVGPGELFF
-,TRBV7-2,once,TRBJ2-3,TGTGCCAGCAGCTCGGACACCTCACTAGATACGCAGTATTTT,CASSSDTSLDTQYF
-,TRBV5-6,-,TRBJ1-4,TGTGCCAGCAGCCTCGGGGGGCTTACTGAAAAACTGTTTTTT,CASSLGGLTEKLFF
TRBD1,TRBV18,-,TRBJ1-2,TGTGCCAGCTCACCGGACAGGGACGACTATGGCTACACCTTC,CASSPDRDDYGYTF
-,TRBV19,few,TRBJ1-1,TGTGCCAGTAATGAGGGGAGGAACACTGAAGCTTTCTTT,CASNEGRNTEAFF
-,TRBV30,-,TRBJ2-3,TGTGGGACGGCAAGCACAGATACGCAGTATTTT,CGTASTDTQYF
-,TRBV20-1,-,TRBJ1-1,TGCAGTGCTAGTGGGACGGTGAACACTGAAGCTTTCTTT,CSASGTVNTEAFF
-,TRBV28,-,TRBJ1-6,TGTGCCAGCGCGTCCCCAGGACAGCTTAATTCACCCCTCCACTTT,CASASPGQLNSPLHF
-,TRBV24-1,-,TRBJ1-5,TGTGCCACCAGTGAACCAGGGGTCTTCCAGCCCCAGCATTTT,CATSEPGVFQPQHF
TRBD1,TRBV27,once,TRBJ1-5,TGTGCCAGCAGTTTATCGTGGCAGGGGGCGATTCAGCCCCAGCATTTT,CASSLSWQGAIQPQHF
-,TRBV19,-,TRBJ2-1,TGTGCCAGTAGTATAGTAGCCGGGAGTGCTTACAATGAGCAGTTCTTC,CASSIVAGSAYNEQFF
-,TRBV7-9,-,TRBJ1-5,TGTGCCAGCAGCAATAGCAATCAGCCCCAGCATTTT,CASSNSNQPQHF
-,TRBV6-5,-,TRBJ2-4,TGTGCCAGCAGTCCGACAATACTAGCCAAAAACATTCAGTACTTC,CASSPTILAKNIQYF
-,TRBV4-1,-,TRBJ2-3,TGCGCCAGCAGCCAAGAGTGGGGCTTCACAGATACGCAGTATTTT,CASSQEWGFTDTQYF
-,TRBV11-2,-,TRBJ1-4,TGTGCCAGCAGCTTAGGGCTCAGGGTCGCTAATGAAAAACTGTTTTTT,CASSLGLRVANEKLFF
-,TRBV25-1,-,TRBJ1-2,TGTGCCAGCAGTGAAGGGGCGAACTATGGCTACACCTTC,CASSEGANYGYTF
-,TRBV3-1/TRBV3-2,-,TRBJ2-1,TGTGCCAGCAGCCAAGTAGGCCTTCTCAATGAGCAGTTCTTC,CASSQVGLLNEQFF
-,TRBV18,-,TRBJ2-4,TGTGCCAGCTCCCCCGCCGGGCAAAACATTCAGTACTTC,CASSPAGQNIQYF